This TCR beta chain was sequenced in a study of blood T cell repertoires in COVID-19. On the study more broadly: In each case, the material was cDNA or gDNA derived from T cells, B-cell-depleted T cells, or PBMCs.

Assay used: immunoSEQ multiplex PCR; TCRdb lists only in-frame clones, some missing. The data hold 150,000 to 200,000 clones, with 80% to 90% observed a single time. The source of this sequence is a human donor in a cohort sampled during active COVID-19. Sequenced input: peripheral blood.

DNA of the CDR3: TGTGCCAGCTCACCAGGGACAGGGGTCCTCTACAATGAGCAGTTCTTC. Translation gives CASSPGTGVLYNEQFF. The V call is TRBV18, the J call TRBJ2-1; 10 nucleotides agree with TRBD1. V lost 2 bases and J lost 3; bases outside the gene matches: 4. Germline V gene data show CDR1 as KGHSH and CDR2 as LQKENI. The CDR3 extends over 16 amino acids.